In its sample, the clone carrying this T cell receptor (beta chain) was seen a few times. Antigen: not known. Each TRB amplification used roughly 230-550 ng of genomic DNA from blood. Multiplex PCR with BIOMED2 TRB-A/B primer pools amplified TRB rearrangements. One entry per CDR3 protein, called by TCRdb with MiXCR from the multiplex PCR reads. The repertoire holds around 13,000 distinct CDR3 sequences, with around 25% as singletons. The germline gives CDR1 SEHNR, CDR2 FQNEAQ (reference sequence). CDR3 length equals 14 residues. Deletions cut 1 base from V and 8 bases from J, with 12 bases between. This record belongs to a study of T and B cells in COVID-19 patients. Background on the study: Most recovered patients had mild to moderate COVID-19 treated as outpatients. Of approximately 20 active-infection patients, 15 to 18 carried comorbidities linked to unfavorable COVID-19 outcome.

Study-wide results and limits: Few blood samples existed from mildly ill patients during symptoms or early in severe cases. Clonality of TRB repertoires was high in active COVID-19; recovery brought above-healthy diversity and richness.

The sequence was obtained from a human donor who had recovered from COVID-19. The material sequenced was blood. The chain has TRBV7-9 and TRBJ2-1, with D possibly being TRBD1 (6 bases). This CDR3 is CASSLGGQGYEQFF. The CDR3, as DNA: TGTGCCAGCAGCTTAGGGGGGCAGGGCTATGAGCAGTTCTTC.